These 21 T cell receptor beta chains came from one sample sequenced in a study of blood T cell repertoires in COVID-19. Only in-frame clones appear in the TCRdb table, and some are missing; sequencing was by immunoSEQ multiplex PCR. This table has 130,000 or so clones, 85% appearing once. Sequencing was performed on peripheral blood. The source is a man aged 55 to 70 with acute or convalescent COVID-19.

The genes are TRBV9 and TRBJ1-3; tentative D call: TRBD1 (6 bases). Germline V lookup: CDR1 SGDLS, CDR2 YYNGEE. CDR3 size: 17 residues. V shed 0 bases and J shed 3 bases, with 16 bases lying between them. CDR3 loop: CASSVGAAGVDGNTIYF. Here the CDR3 DNA reads TGTGCCAGCAGCGTAGGGGCGGCAGGGGTAGATGGAAACACCATATATTTT.

The chain is built from TRBV3-1 (or the pseudogene TRBV3-2) and TRBJ2-7; weak D call: TRBD2 (5 bases). V shed 3 bases and J shed 9 bases, with 18 bases lying between them. Germline-derived CDR1 and CDR2 are LGHDT and YNNKEL (reference sequence). The CDR3 runs to 14 residues. Here the CDR3 reads CASSQGGSRRGQYF. The CDR3 DNA sequence: TGTGCCAGCAGCCAGGGCGGGTCCCGGCGTGGGCAGTACTTC.

This chain links TRBV7-8 with TRBJ2-2; weak D call: TRBD2 (6 bases). Germline V gene sequence: CDR1 SGHVS, CDR2 FQNEAQ. This CDR3 spans 15 amino acids. Trimming took 1 base from V and 3 from J, leaving 9 bases between them. CDR3 in DNA: TGTGCCAGCAGCTTAGGGAGGGCCGACACCGGGGAGCTGTTTTTT. This codes for CASSLGRADTGELFF.

J is TRBJ2-3 and V is TRBV5-1; 8 bases fit TRBD2. Trimming cost V 4 bases and J 4 bases; bases outside gene matches: 8. This CDR3 contains 15 residues. Germline loops: CDR1 SGHRS, CDR2 YFSETQ. DNA of the CDR3: TGCGCCAGCAGCGAAACTAGCGGTGTATCAGATACGCAGTATTTT. It yields the protein CASSETSGVSDTQYF.

The chain recombines TRBV28 with TRBJ1-2, with TRBD1 as a possible D gene (6 bases). This CDR3 has 14 amino acids. Looked up from germline, CDR1 is MDHEN and CDR2 is SYDVKM. Between the trimmed V and J ends, which lost 3 bases and 8 bases, there was a span of 16 bases. CDR3 region: CASSFDGIGGGYTF. The CDR3 coding sequence is TGTGCCAGCAGTTTCGATGGAATAGGGGGAGGCTACACCTTC.

Here the CDR3 DNA reads TGTGCCAGCAGTTCTCACATTCCGGGACAACTTCTGGGCAATCAGCCCCAGCATTTT. Its protein product is CASSSHIPGQLLGNQPQHF. V gene TRBV6-2 or TRBV6-3 combines with J gene TRBJ1-5, with D tentatively TRBD1 (6 bases). V gave up 4 bases and J gave up 2 bases, with 24 bases separating them. CDR3 length: 19 amino acids. Per the germline V gene, CDR1 is MNHEY and CDR2 is SVGEGT.

The chain links TRBV10-3 to TRBJ1-1, with 7 bases matching TRBD1. This CDR3 spans 16 amino acids. The V gene's germline CDR1 is ENHRY and CDR2 SYGVKD. J was trimmed by 2 bases and V by 5 bases; bases with no gene match: 11. The CDR3: CAISPSPDRANTEAFF. The CDR3 DNA reads TGTGCCATCAGTCCATCCCCCGACAGGGCAAACACTGAAGCTTTCTTT.

The V call is TRBV7-8, the J call TRBJ2-3; 9 bases match TRBD1. The junction had 2 bases not matched to a gene; V was cut back by 3 bases and J by 1 base. Per the germline V gene, CDR1 is SGHVS and CDR2 is FQNEAQ. The CDR3 has 15 amino acids. CDR3 amino acids: CASSFRDRGTDTQYF. The CDR3 DNA is TGTGCCAGCAGCTTCCGGGACAGGGGCACAGATACGCAGTATTTT.

This chain links TRBV7-9 with TRBJ1-1; no clear D. Trimming took 5 bases from V and 0 from J, leaving 13 bases between them. The V gene's germline CDR1 is SEHNR and CDR2 FQNEAQ (reference sequence). The length of the CDR3 is 15 residues. DNA of the CDR3: TGTGCCAGCAGCCTCCGACAAGGAATGAACACTGAAGCTTTCTTT. Translating it yields CASSLRQGMNTEAFF.

This chain uses TRBV18 with TRBJ2-2; 7 bases fit TRBD1. Germline V CDR1 and CDR2: KGHSH, LQKENI. V lost 3 bases, J lost 0 bases, and 1 base stayed unmatched. This CDR3 has 15 amino acids. The CDR3, as DNA: TGTGCCAGCTCACCGGACAGGACGAACACCGGGGAGCTGTTTTTT. Amino acid sequence: CASSPDRTNTGELFF. The full variable domain, in which reference TRBV18 and TRBJ2-2 provide the parts outside the CDR3, is NAGVMQNPRHLVRRRGQEARLRCSPMKGHSHVYWYRQLPEEGLKFMVYLQKENIIDESGMPKERFSAEFPKEGPSILRIQQVVRGDSAAYFCASSPDRTNTGELFFGEGSRLTVL.

This rearrangement joins TRBV2 to TRBJ2-5; D might be TRBD2 (5 bases). Germline CDR1 SNHLY, CDR2 FYNNEI. Trimming removed 6 bases from V and 2 bases from J, with 13 bases in between. The CDR3 has 14 residues. The CDR3 nucleotides are TGTGCCAGCAGAGATGGACTCCCGCAAGAGACCCAGTACTTC. Amino acid sequence: CASRDGLPQETQYF.

This chain links TRBV25-1 with TRBJ2-7; 10 bases are shared with TRBD1. The ends lost 1 base at V and 2 bases at J; junction bases unmatched: 8. Germline V gives CDR1 MGHDK, CDR2 SYGVNS. The CDR3 is 17 residues long. CDR3 region: CASSESESGTGAYEQYF. The CDR3 bases are TGTGCCAGCAGTGAATCCGAATCCGGGACAGGGGCCTACGAGCAGTACTTC.

The V and J genes are TRBV3-1 (or the pseudogene TRBV3-2) and TRBJ2-7; a possible D gene is TRBD1 (8 bases). V was clipped by 1 base and J by 6 bases, with 13 bases between them. CDR1 and CDR2 from the germline V gene are LGHDT and YNNKEL (reference sequence). There are 14 residues in the CDR3. The CDR3 DNA follows: TGTGCCAGCAGCCAAGGACAGGGGAGGGGCGAGCAGTACTTC. Protein: CASSQGQGRGEQYF.

The chain recombines TRBV28 with TRBJ2-7; tentatively, D is TRBD1 (5 bases). The CDR3 covers 13 residues. Germline-derived CDR1 and CDR2 are MDHEN and SYDVKM. Between the trimmed V and J ends, which lost 3 bases and 6 bases, there was a span of 12 bases. This CDR3 reads CASSFGARPEQYF. Here the CDR3 DNA reads TGTGCCAGCAGTTTTGGGGCCCGTCCCGAGCAGTACTTC.

This chain connects TRBV6-1 to TRBJ1-4; no firm D call. The V end was cut by 5 bases, the J end by 8 bases, with 15 bases between. This CDR3 comprises 14 residues. Germline-derived CDR1 and CDR2 are MNHNS and SASEGT. The CDR3 sequence is CASSSDGKGEKLFF. The CDR3, as DNA: TGTGCCAGCAGTTCGGACGGGAAAGGGGAAAAACTGTTTTTT.

The rearrangement uses TRBV5-1 and TRBJ2-1, with 9 positions matching TRBD2. With 0 bases clipped from V and 3 bases from J, the junction kept 13 bases outside the gene matches. The CDR3 extends over 19 amino acids. CDR1 SGHRS and CDR2 YFSETQ come from the germline V gene. Written as DNA, the CDR3 is TGCGCCAGCAGCTTGGCCGTTGCGGGAGGGGCCTTAGACTACAATGAGCAGTTCTTC. Protein: CASSLAVAGGALDYNEQFF.

CDR3 in amino acids: CASRNPGVNTEAFF. CDR3 sequence (DNA): TGTGCCAGCAGGAACCCAGGTGTAAACACTGAAGCTTTCTTT. This chain joins TRBV28 and TRBJ1-1; D gene unclear. Per germline, CDR1 MDHEN and CDR2 SYDVKM. V gave up 6 bases and J gave up 2 bases, with 13 bases separating them. CDR3 size: 14 residues.

This clone was seen only a few times. The V and J genes are TRBV5-1 and TRBJ1-3; D may be TRBD1 (6 bases). CDR1 and CDR2 from the germline V gene are SGHRS and YFSETQ. The CDR3 extends over 15 amino acids. V shed 3 bases and J shed 2 bases, with 12 bases lying between them. The CDR3 nucleotides are TGCGCCAGCAGCTATACAGGGAGAACTGGAAACACCATATATTTT. Translation: CASSYTGRTGNTIYF.

The V call is TRBV19, the J call TRBJ1-2, with D possibly being TRBD1 (6 bases). Germline CDR1 is LNHDA and CDR2 is SQIVND (reference sequence). The CDR3 totals 14 residues. V gave up 3 bases and J gave up 7 bases, with 15 bases separating them. The CDR3 sequence: CASSMGHWTGGYTF. Written as DNA, the CDR3 is TGTGCCAGTAGTATGGGACATTGGACGGGTGGCTACACCTTC.

The genes are TRBV28 and TRBJ1-4; D gene unclear. Germline CDR1 MDHEN, CDR2 SYDVKM. V shed 10 bases and J shed 8 bases, with 20 bases lying between them. The CDR3 is 14 residues long. This CDR3 is CATSAQFYGEKLFF. CDR3 DNA: TGTGCCACTTCGGCACAGTTCTATGGGGAAAAACTGTTTTTT.

V is TRBV5-1 and J is TRBJ2-7, with 10 nucleotides matching TRBD2. This CDR3 is 20 amino acids long. Germline-derived CDR1 and CDR2 are SGHRS and YFSETQ. Trimming at V came to 0 bases and at J to 0 bases, leaving 15 bases not matched to a gene. This CDR3 reads CASSLAPLVAGGTNSYEQYF. As DNA, the CDR3 is TGCGCCAGCAGCTTGGCCCCCCTAGTAGCGGGAGGAACTAACTCCTACGAGCAGTACTTC.